This TCR beta chain is drawn from a study of CD8+ T cells in alopecia areata. Germline CDR1 and CDR2: LNHDA and SQIVND (reference sequence). The CDR3 sequence is 16 residues long. The V and J ends lost 3 bases and 4 bases respectively, with 18 bases between them. Broader study findings: Across lesional scalp, and particularly alopecia totalis/universalis, clonality surpassed that of normal scalp.

The sequencing template was cDNA reverse transcribed from extracted RNA. Measured with immunoSEQ multiplex PCR; TCRdb has only the in-frame clones, and not every one. The profile shows around 190,000 clones, approximately 60% of them singletons. This clone occurred a few times. Its antigen is as yet unknown. The origin of this receptor is a human donor in good health. V usage is TRBV19 and J usage is TRBJ1-1; D is perhaps TRBD1 (5 bases). Sequencing was done on a sample of CD8+ T cells sorted from blood. CDR3 in amino acids: CASSMAGPRWGTEAFF. In DNA, the CDR3 is TGTGCCAGTAGTATGGCGGGACCCCGGTGGGGCACTGAAGCTTTCTTT.